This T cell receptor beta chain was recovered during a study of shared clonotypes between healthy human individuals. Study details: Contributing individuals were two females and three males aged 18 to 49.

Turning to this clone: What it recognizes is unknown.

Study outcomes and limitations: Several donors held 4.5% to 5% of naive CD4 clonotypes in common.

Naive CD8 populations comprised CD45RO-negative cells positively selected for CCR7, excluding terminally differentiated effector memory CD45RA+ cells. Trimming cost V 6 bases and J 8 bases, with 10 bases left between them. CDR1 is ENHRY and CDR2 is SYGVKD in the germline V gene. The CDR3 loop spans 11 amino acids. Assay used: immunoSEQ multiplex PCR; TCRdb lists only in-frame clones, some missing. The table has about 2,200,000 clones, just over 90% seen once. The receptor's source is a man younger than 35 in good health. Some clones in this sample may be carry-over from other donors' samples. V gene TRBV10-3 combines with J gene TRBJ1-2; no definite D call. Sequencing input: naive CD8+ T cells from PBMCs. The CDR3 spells CAIRGLEGYTF. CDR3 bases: TGTGCCATCAGGGGGTTAGAGGGCTACACCTTC.